This T cell receptor beta chain was profiled in a study of blood T cell repertoires in COVID-19. Study-wide background: Sites across the United States, Italy and Spain contributed samples from acute and convalescent COVID-19. From T cells, B-cell-depleted T cells, or PBMCs came the material, which was cDNA or gDNA.

In the original analysis: Amplification from reference gene primers served as the basis for estimated nucleated cell counts. Here immunoSEQ multiplex PCR was the method, and the copy in TCRdb shows in-frame clones only, minus some. The V and J calls and clone size come from that table; D and trimming were worked out from the DNA. The profile shows 170,000 or so clones, approximately 85% of them singletons. The CDR3 has 15 residues. The J segment lost 4 bases and the V segment lost 1 base, leaving 6 bases of the junction unmatched. Germline V gives CDR1 SGDLS, CDR2 YYNGEE. Clinical history reported by participants formed the basis on which cohorts were assigned.

The chain combines TRBV9 with TRBJ1-1; 8 bases align to TRBD1. This receptor was identified in a man aged 35 to 55 who had recovered from COVID-19. Sequenced sample: PBMCs or T cells enriched from blood (not recorded which). The CDR3 coding sequence is TGTGCCAGCAGCGTACAGGGGGCGCAGGGCACTGAAGCTTTCTTT. This sequence encodes CASSVQGAQGTEAFF.